These T cell receptor beta chains were read from a single sample in a study of cytomegalovirus exposure and HLA in healthy donors. Sequencing used immunoSEQ multiplex PCR; TCRdb keeps in-frame clones, though not all of them. The sample has 95,000 to 100,000 clones; roughly 79% are singletons. What was sequenced was PBMCs. The receptors derive from a man aged 40-49 years in good health and CMV-seronegative. Both conserved end residues are trimmed from each CDR3. Clone size, where shown, is once, few, many, or a class for clones that have expanded.

- 14 TRBJ1-2 TRBV12-5 ASGRGQGINYAGYT
once 12 TRBJ2-7 TRBV27 ASSPGTGYYEQY
- 13 TRBJ2-2 TRBV9 ASSVLASDTGELF
- 15 TRBJ2-7 TRBV7-2 ASSLAKTSGASYEQY
few 12 TRBJ1-5 TRBV30 AWSPGGWDQPQH
- 13 TRBJ2-5 TRBV29-1 SVEDDILVRETQY
- 13 TRBJ2-1 TRBV7-9 ASSKLASSYNEQF
- 14 TRBJ2-5 TRBV7-2 ASSLGHLAKQETQY
- 15 TRBJ2-5 TRBV5-1 ASSTRTSGRVQETQY
- 10 TRBJ1-1 TRBV28 ASQPRDTEAF
- 11 TRBJ1-2 TRBV5-6 ASSTTDRDGYT
- 14 TRBJ2-7 TRBV2 ASFARQGAHYDEQY
- 12 TRBJ1-2 TRBV9 ASSGSGGRNGYT
- 16 TRBJ1-5 TRBV19 ASSIATGTKLSNQPQH
- 14 TRBJ1-1 TRBV19 ASSSRTGTRGTEAF
- 11 TRBJ1-1 TRBV27 ATRITGITEAF
- 15 TRBJ2-6 TRBV7-2 ASSFNVGDSGANVLT
- 14 TRBJ2-3 TRBV30 AWRSGTSGIQDTQY
- 11 TRBJ2-2 TRBV28 ASRLRVTGELF
- 15 TRBJ2-2 TRBV11-2 ASSLMLAASSTGELF
- 12 TRBJ1-1 TRBV6-6 ASRTTGEGTEAF
few 10 TRBJ2-1 TRBV29-1 SAWREINEQF
few 12 TRBJ1-2 TRBV29-1 SGGTLTGFYGYT
- 10 TRBJ2-7 TRBV30 AGAGGDYEQY
- 15 TRBJ2-1 TRBV4-1 ASSQVQVGPTYNEQF
- 12 TRBJ1-1 TRBV30 AWTRRGGNTEAF
- 12 TRBJ1-5 TRBV6-1 ASSVGTGYQPQH
few 13 TRBJ2-5 TRBV14 ASSHGTGGVGTQY
- 10 TRBJ1-5 TRBV10-1 EEGDSNQPQH
- 11 TRBJ1-5 TRBV16 ASSPRSNQPQH
- 13 TRBJ1-1 TRBV18 ASSPRLTRNTEAF
- 12 TRBJ1-1 TRBV7-9 ASSPAGGNTEAF
- 13 TRBJ1-3 TRBV6-5 ASSYEGGPGNTIY
- 10 TRBJ1-1 TRBV30 AFLRGSTEAF
few 17 TRBJ2-6 TRBV11-3 ASSSLFTGGTSGANVLT
- 14 TRBJ2-5 TRBV15 ATSRGRRGQWETQY
- 12 TRBJ2-7 TRBV19 ASSNSGGAYEQY
once 12 TRBJ2-3 TRBV5-4 ASSLGLAVDTQY
- 16 TRBJ2-3 TRBV4-2 ASSRPGTGTSGTDTQY
few 15 TRBJ1-4 TRBV5-5 ASSRERGRPFNEKLF
- 10 TRBJ1-5 TRBV6-5 ASSPQGGFQH
- 13 TRBJ2-1 TRBV6-5 ASSYEGGRGDEQF
- 12 TRBJ2-7 TRBV5-6 ASSLYRETYEQY
- 16 TRBJ1-3 TRBV7-3 ASPLLPKDFFSGNTIY
- 14 TRBJ1-4 TRBV9 ASSVGLGHRNEKLF
- 12 TRBJ1-3 TRBV28 ASSLVRVGNTIY
- 13 TRBJ2-4 TRBV6-1 ASSPREVAKNIQY
few 13 TRBJ1-1 TRBV5-1 ASSLRQGKNTEAF